This is a list of T cell receptor beta chains from one sample in a study of PD-L1 blockade in urothelial cancer. Data came from immunoSEQ multiplex PCR; TCRdb stores just in-frame clones and leaves some out. The sample contains roughly 120,000 clones, 84% of which appear only once. The sample was PBMCs, taken around atezolizumab (anti-PD-L1) treatment. All receptors come from a man between 45 and 60 years old with urothelial cancer. CDR3s include the opening cysteine and the closing phenylalanine or tryptophan. The D gene is left open where the match is weak. A clone size is listed for some rows: how often the clone was seen (once, few, many), or a class if it is expanded.

TGCGCCAGCAGACAGGGGGGAAACAATGAGCAGTTCTTC | CASRQGGNNEQFF | TRBJ2-1 | TRBD1 | TRBV5-1 | NA
TGCAGTGTGGGGGCGAACACTGAAGCTTTCTTT | CSVGANTEAFF | TRBJ1-1 | NA | TRBV20-1 | NA
TGTGCCAGCAGCGTGGCAGGGTCTAGCACAGATACGCAGTATTTT | CASSVAGSSTDTQYF | TRBJ2-3 | NA | TRBV9 | NA
TGTGCCAGCTCACGATACGACAGGACGAGCTCTGGAAACACCATATATTTT | CASSRYDRTSSGNTIYF | TRBJ1-3 | NA | TRBV18 | NA
TGTGCCAGCAGTCATGGGACAGGGAAAGCTTTCTTT | CASSHGTGKAFF | TRBJ1-1 | TRBD1 | TRBV28 | NA
TGTGCCACGCACCGACAGGGTAGCTATGGCTACACCTTC | CATHRQGSYGYTF | TRBJ1-2 | TRBD1 | TRBV19 | NA
TGTGCCAGCAGCGTAGCGGGGAACACTGAAGCTTTCTTT | CASSVAGNTEAFF | TRBJ1-1 | NA | TRBV9 | NA
TGTGCCAGCCTTTTTTCCGGGAGTTTTACGCAGTTCTTC | CASLFSGSFTQFF | TRBJ2-1 | NA | TRBV28 | NA
TGTGCCAGCACTGGGGACAGGACCGCCGTCGGGTCACCCCTCCACTTT | CASTGDRTAVGSPLHF | TRBJ1-6 | TRBD1 | TRBV2 | NA
TGTGCCAGCAGCGAGGGTAGGGAGGTTGAAAAACTGTTTTTT | CASSEGREVEKLFF | TRBJ1-4 | NA | TRBV9 | few
TGTGCCAGCAGCTTAGTCGGTTCCACAGATACGCAGTATTTT | CASSLVGSTDTQYF | TRBJ2-3 | NA | TRBV7-6 | NA
TGTGCCAGCCTACCCAGCGGAGGAACAGATACGCAGTATTTT | CASLPSGGTDTQYF | TRBJ2-3 | NA | TRBV18 | NA
TGTGCCAGCAGTGTACAGGGGGCAAGGGAGACCCAGTACTTC | CASSVQGARETQYF | TRBJ2-5 | TRBD1 | TRBV27 | NA
TGTGCCAGCAGTTTGAGGGCGGGGGGCACGAACACTGAAGCTTTCTTT | CASSLRAGGTNTEAFF | TRBJ1-1 | NA | TRBV28 | NA
TGTGCCAGCAGTGGCCTTAGCGGGACTAGCACAGATACGCAGTATTTT | CASSGLSGTSTDTQYF | TRBJ2-3 | TRBD2 | TRBV2 | NA
TGTGCCAGCAGTTCAGCGGGAGGGACAGATACGCAGTATTTT | CASSSAGGTDTQYF | TRBJ2-3 | TRBD2 | TRBV6-1 | NA
TGCGCCAGCAGCCATTTCCAGACAGTGGATGAAGCTTTCTTT | CASSHFQTVDEAFF | TRBJ1-1 | NA | TRBV4-1 | NA
TGCGCCAGCAGCTTGGTGACTAGCGGGAGGCCCTTGAACACCGGGGAGCTGTTTTTT | CASSLVTSGRPLNTGELFF | TRBJ2-2 | TRBD2 | TRBV5-1 | NA
TGTGCCAGCAGCGATACAGGGTTGGGCACTGAAGCTTTCTTT | CASSDTGLGTEAFF | TRBJ1-1 | NA | TRBV7-3 | NA
TGTGCCAGTACCAAGGGACAGCATTATGGCTACACCTTC | CASTKGQHYGYTF | TRBJ1-2 | TRBD1 | TRBV19 | NA
TGCGCCAGCAGTGAGGCCCGACTAGCGACGAACACCGGGGAGCTGTTTTTT | CASSEARLATNTGELFF | TRBJ2-2 | TRBD2 | TRBV10-1 | NA
TGTGCCAGCAGGGGACAGTCTAATGAAAAACTGTTTTTT | CASRGQSNEKLFF | TRBJ1-4 | TRBD1 | TRBV2 | NA
TGTGCCAGCAGTTTGGTCGGGCGGGGGACCACAGATACGCAGTATTTT | CASSLVGRGTTDTQYF | TRBJ2-3 | TRBD2 | TRBV5-6 | NA
TGTGCCAGTCGAGACAGGGCGACAGGTGGCTACACCTTC | CASRDRATGGYTF | TRBJ1-2 | TRBD1 | TRBV19 | NA
TGTGCCAGCAGCGTAGCTCCTAATGAAAAACTGTTTTTT | CASSVAPNEKLFF | TRBJ1-4 | NA | TRBV9 | once
TGTGCCAGCAGCCCCCAGGGGACCAGAGGAGGTGAGCAGTTCTTC | CASSPQGTRGGEQFF | TRBJ2-1 | NA | TRBV11-2 | NA
TGTGCCAGTTCGGACAGGGGGACGAATGAGCAGTTCTTC | CASSDRGTNEQFF | TRBJ2-1 | TRBD1 | TRBV19 | NA
TGTGCCAGCAGCCTGGGACAGGGGAACCTCCAGGAGACCCAGTACTTC | CASSLGQGNLQETQYF | TRBJ2-5 | TRBD1 | TRBV7-9 | NA
TGTGCCAGCAGTGTTAAAGTTGGGCAGGGGGCAGGGGGCAATCAGCCCCAGCATTTT | CASSVKVGQGAGGNQPQHF | TRBJ1-5 | TRBD1 | TRBV2 | NA
TGTGCCAGCAGCTTACGGACAGGGGGTAACACTGAAGCTTTCTTT | CASSLRTGGNTEAFF | TRBJ1-1 | TRBD1 | TRBV5-4 | NA
TGTGCCCTGAAACAGGGGGTAGAGCAGTACTTC | CALKQGVEQYF | TRBJ2-7 | TRBD1 | TRBV7-2 | few
TGTGCCAGCAGCTTGCCCGCGGAGTCCCCTTACGAGCAGTACTTC | CASSLPAESPYEQYF | TRBJ2-7 | NA | TRBV5-4 | NA
TGTGCCACCAGCAGTAGGAGAACTAGCGATGAGCAGTTCTTC | CATSSRRTSDEQFF | TRBJ2-1 | TRBD2 | TRBV15 | NA
TGTGCCAGCAGGGACCCCGACAGGTACGAGCAGTACTTC | CASRDPDRYEQYF | TRBJ2-7 | NA | TRBV6-1 | NA
TGTGCCAGCAGCTTAGGAGGACCGGGAGGGCAAGAGACCCAGTACTTC | CASSLGGPGGQETQYF | TRBJ2-5 | TRBD2 | TRBV7-9 | NA
TGTGCCAGCAGTCCCTTCGGGGATACGCAGTATTTT | CASSPFGDTQYF | TRBJ2-3 | NA | TRBV6-5 | few
TGTGCCAGCAGCATGACTAGCGGGAGGGGCGATACGCAGTATTTT | CASSMTSGRGDTQYF | TRBJ2-3 | TRBD2 | TRBV7-3 | NA
TGTGCCACCAACCAGGCCACTAGCCAAGGGGATACGCAGTATTTT | CATNQATSQGDTQYF | TRBJ2-3 | NA | TRBV19 | NA
TGTGCCAGCAGCCCTCGGGAGGCGTCGGGGAATGAGCAGTTCTTC | CASSPREASGNEQFF | TRBJ2-1 | TRBD2 | TRBV11-2 | NA
TGCAGCGCATTAAGCTTAACTGAAGCTTTCTTT | CSALSLTEAFF | TRBJ1-1 | NA | TRBV29-1 | NA
TGCGCCAGCAGCCAAGATCAGGGACTAGCGGGAGGGCCGGACGAGCAGTACTTC | CASSQDQGLAGGPDEQYF | TRBJ2-7 | TRBD2 | TRBV4-1 | once
TGTGCCAGCAGCTACTCCCGACAGGGGGTGTGGGCTGAAGCTTTCTTT | CASSYSRQGVWAEAFF | TRBJ1-1 | TRBD1 | TRBV16 | NA
TGCGCCAGCAGCTTGTCCTCGTCAGGGGGCATCTATGGCTACACCTTC | CASSLSSSGGIYGYTF | TRBJ1-2 | TRBD1 | TRBV5-1 | NA
TGTGCCAGCTCACCACCGGCGGGAGGGATAAACGAGCAGTACTTC | CASSPPAGGINEQYF | TRBJ2-7 | TRBD2 | TRBV18 | NA
TGCGCCAGCAGGCGTACGGGGCGGGAGTTGAACGAGCAGTACTTC | CASRRTGRELNEQYF | TRBJ2-7 | TRBD2 | TRBV10-1 | NA